This T cell receptor beta chain was recovered during a study of T cells in tumors and immune-related adverse events. CDR3 length: 20 amino acids. Trimming stripped 0 bases from V and 2 bases from J, with 24 bases between. CDR1 and CDR2 from the germline V gene are LGHNA and YSLEER. The data were produced by immunoSEQ multiplex PCR, yet TCRdb's version contains in-frame clones alone and is incomplete. The table has under 8,500 clones, less than 95% seen once. Sequenced here: lymph node tissue, sampled from a patient treated with anti-PD-1 therapy. The origin of this receptor is a female donor with metastatic renal cell carcinoma. V usage is TRBV4-3 and J usage is TRBJ2-3; either TRBD1 or TRBD2 may supply D (5 bases each). This CDR3 is CASSQDFSTAFGGNTDTQYF. CDR3 nucleotide sequence: TGCGCCAGCAGCCAAGATTTTTCCACAGCCTTTGGGGGTAACACAGATACGCAGTATTTT.